Below, 30 T cell receptor beta chains from the same sample are listed, as sequenced in a study of response to subunit inactivated influenza vaccine. Via MiXCR, TCRdb re-called the RT-PCR reads, giving one row per CDR3 protein. The sample shows about 520,000 distinct CDR3 sequences, approximately 6.9% of them seen only once. The sample was PBMCs from blood, taken around 25 months after vaccination. These receptors all stem from a man aged 45 to 75 who received an inactivated influenza vaccine.

This clonotype was seen a handful of times. This chain uses TRBV7-9 with TRBJ2-1; D may be TRBD1 or TRBD2 (5 bases each). The germline gives CDR1 SEHNR, CDR2 FQNEAQ (reference sequence). Trimming pared 5 bases from V and 8 bases from J, leaving 25 bases between. CDR3 length equals 17 residues. The CDR3 nucleotides are TGTGCCAGCAGCAAGGCCTTGATGGGCCCCTGGGACGATGAGCAGTTCTTC. This translates into CASSKALMGPWDDEQFF.

CDR3 in amino acids: CASSSGTGGAYGYTF. The CDR3 nucleotides are TGTGCCAGCAGCTCGGGGACAGGGGGCGCTTATGGCTACACCTTC. V and J are TRBV5-6 and TRBJ1-2; 12 bases match TRBD1. The CDR3 consists of 15 residues. Looked up from germline, CDR1 is SGHDT and CDR2 is YYEEEE. J lost 5 bases, V lost 3 bases, and 5 bases had no gene match.

This sequence joins TRBV20-1 and TRBJ2-4; D may correspond to TRBD1 or TRBD2 (6 bases each). Germline V CDR1 and CDR2: DFQATT, SNEGSKA (reference sequence). The CDR3 covers 16 residues. Deletions cut 3 bases from V and 9 bases from J, with 24 bases between. As DNA, the CDR3 is TGCAGTGCTAGGGATTCCGGAGCTAGGGGGGATGTCATTCAGTACTTC. Translated: CSARDSGARGDVIQYF.

This clonotype appeared a few times. The chain couples TRBV6-2 or TRBV6-3 to TRBJ2-7; D gene uncertain. The CDR3 runs to 14 residues. CDR1 is MNHEY and CDR2 is SVGEGT in the germline V gene. V dropped 2 bases and J dropped 7 bases, with 15 bases sitting between them. The CDR3 sequence is CASSYMRSSDEQYF. The CDR3 DNA sequence: TGTGCCAGCAGTTACATGAGGAGTTCGGATGAGCAGTACTTC.

The genes are TRBV7-9 and TRBJ2-7, with D hard to call. Trimming took 5 bases from V and 5 from J, leaving 10 bases between them. The V gene's germline CDR1 is SEHNR and CDR2 FQNEAQ (reference sequence). The CDR3 spans 12 residues. DNA of the CDR3: TGTGCCAGCAGCACTTCAGCCAACGAGCAGTACTTC. This translates into CASSTSANEQYF.

This clonotype was counted many times. This rearrangement joins TRBV15 to TRBJ2-3; 9 nucleotides align to TRBD2. The germline CDR1 and CDR2 sequences are LNHNV and YYDKDF (reference sequence). The CDR3 length is 17 residues. J lost 1 base, V lost 4 bases, and 9 bases had no gene match. The CDR3 nucleotides are TGTGCCACCAGCACCCCAATAGCGGGGGCCCGCACAGATACGCAGTATTTT. Residues: CATSTPIAGARTDTQYF. Filled out from reference TRBV15 and TRBJ2-3, the complete variable domain reads DAMVIQNPRYQVTQFGKPVTLSCSQTLNHNVMYWYQQKSSQAPKLLFHYYDKDFNNEADTPDNFQSRRPNTSFCFLDIRSPGLGDTAMYLCATSTPIAGARTDTQYFGPGTRLTVL.

This clonotype was seen repeatedly, ten times or more. This chain uses TRBV3-1 with TRBJ1-1; the D is unclear. CDR1 and CDR2 (germline): LGHDT, YNNKEL (reference sequence). This CDR3 contains 14 residues. The V end was cut by 5 bases, the J end by 4 bases, with 14 bases between. The chain's CDR3 is CASSSHGEGTEAFF. As DNA, the CDR3 is TGTGCCAGCAGCTCCCATGGCGAGGGCACTGAAGCTTTCTTT.

This clonotype showed up just a few times. The CDR3 region is CSARDPGQYFYGYTF. The CDR3 DNA follows: TGCAGTGCTAGAGATCCCGGACAGTACTTTTATGGCTACACCTTC. The J gene is TRBJ1-2, the V gene TRBV20-1, with a tentative D call TRBD1 (6 bases). The ends were cut back, 0 bases at V and 5 bases at J, with 16 bases in the middle. CDR1 is DFQATT and CDR2 is SNEGSKA in the germline V gene (reference sequence). CDR3 size: 15 residues.

The rearrangement uses TRBV5-6 and TRBJ2-3; weak D call: TRBD2 (6 bases). Germline V CDR1 and CDR2: SGHDT, YYEEEE. Trimming removed 0 bases at V and 7 bases at J, with 12 bases between. This CDR3 is built from 14 residues. The CDR3 loop is CASSLGLASNTQYF. CDR3 sequence (DNA): TGTGCCAGCAGCTTGGGGCTAGCGTCAAATACGCAGTATTTT.

This clonotype occurred many times. This chain links TRBV4-3 with TRBJ2-1; 11 positions match TRBD2. This CDR3 comprises 16 residues. Trimming took 4 bases from V and 8 from J; bases not matched to a gene: 10. Per the germline V gene, CDR1 is LGHNA and CDR2 is YSLEER. The CDR3 bases are TGCGCCAGCAGCCGGGCCACTAGCGGGAGTAAGGATGAGCAGTTCTTC. The encoded protein is CASSRATSGSKDEQFF.

This clonotype was detected only a few times. The rearrangement joins TRBV12-3 or TRBV12-4 to TRBJ2-3; D could derive from TRBD1 or TRBD2 (5 bases each). CDR3 length equals 15 residues. Trimming removed 6 bases at V and 4 bases at J, with 17 bases between. CDR3 residues: CASRLDLGPADTQYF. The CDR3 DNA follows: TGTGCCAGCAGGCTGGACTTGGGGCCCGCAGATACGCAGTATTTT.

This clonotype showed up just once. V is TRBV5-1 and J is TRBJ2-5; 9 positions match TRBD1. Unmatched junction bases numbered 7, after V lost 0 bases and J lost 7 bases. Germline values: CDR1 SGHRS, CDR2 YFSETQ. The CDR3 runs to 15 residues. CDR3 in DNA: TGCGCCAGCAGCTTGGACAGGGGGCAAGGGACGACCCAGTACTTC. This sequence encodes CASSLDRGQGTTQYF.

This clonotype has only a few counts. This chain's CDR3 is CAISESTGAANYGYTF. The CDR3 DNA follows: TGTGCCATCAGTGAGTCGACAGGGGCGGCTAACTATGGCTACACCTTC. The chain has TRBV10-3 and TRBJ1-2; 8 bases map to TRBD1. This CDR3 has 16 residues. Germline CDR1 ENHRY, CDR2 SYGVKD. V was clipped by 0 bases and J by 0 bases; unmatched bases: 3.

This clonotype has just a few counts. This rearrangement joins TRBV20-1 to TRBJ2-5, with D possibly matching TRBD2 (6 bases). The germline CDR1 and CDR2 sequences are DFQATT and SNEGSKA (reference sequence). Trimming shortened V by 3 bases and J by 5 bases, and 16 bases separated the two germline ends. The CDR3 runs to 14 residues. This CDR3 reads CSASSRRGQETQYF. The DNA of the CDR3 is TGCAGTGCTAGCTCGAGGCGGGGTCAGGAGACCCAGTACTTC.

This clonotype was picked up many times. The gene calls are TRBV12-3 or TRBV12-4 and TRBJ1-1; tentative D call: TRBD1 (5 bases). V was shortened by 6 bases and J by 2 bases, with 13 bases between the two germline ends. The length of the CDR3 is 14 residues. The DNA for the CDR3 is TGTGCCAGCAGACTCGGGGCCGGCAACACTGAAGCTTTCTTT. Translating it yields CASRLGAGNTEAFF.

This clonotype was found many times. The rearrangement links TRBV29-1 to TRBJ2-7, with unresolved D. This CDR3 has 13 residues. Germline CDR1 reads SQVTM; CDR2 reads ANQGSEA. Trimming removed 1 base from V and 6 bases from J, with 13 bases in between. In nucleotides, the CDR3 is TGCAGCGTTGAAGGCTTGCTTAAAGCCGAGCAGTACTTC. This sequence encodes CSVEGLLKAEQYF.

This clonotype was seen ten or more times. V and J are TRBV10-3 and TRBJ2-7, with TRBD2 as a possible D gene (6 bases). The V end lost 4 bases, the J end lost 2 bases, and 6 bases lay between the germline ends. The V gene's germline CDR1 is ENHRY and CDR2 SYGVKD. This CDR3 is 12 amino acids long. The CDR3 coding sequence is TGTGCCATCAGTGGGGAGGCCTACGAGCAGTACTTC. This translates into CAISGEAYEQYF.

This clonotype showed up just a few times. This chain links TRBV11-2 with TRBJ2-5, with D perhaps matching TRBD1 (6 bases). Trimming cost V 2 bases and J 4 bases, with 14 bases left between them. The CDR3 spans 15 residues. In germline, CDR1 is SGHAT, CDR2 FQNNGV. The CDR3 protein is CASSLFPARGETQYF. In nucleotides, the CDR3 is TGTGCCAGCAGCTTATTTCCTGCCAGGGGAGAGACCCAGTACTTC.

This clonotype was counted only a few times. CDR3 bases: TGTGCCAGCAGCGTAGAAGGACGGGGATCGGGTACGCAGTATTTT. Amino acid sequence: CASSVEGRGSGTQYF. The chain employs TRBV9 and TRBJ2-3; D might be TRBD2 (5 bases). Germline V lookup: CDR1 SGDLS, CDR2 YYNGEE. Trimming cost V 0 bases and J 8 bases, with 16 bases left between them. The CDR3 loop spans 15 amino acids.

This clonotype has a count of ten or more. The chain is built from TRBV5-1 and TRBJ2-1; TRBD2 agrees at 9 bases. The germline CDR1 and CDR2 sequences are SGHRS and YFSETQ. After removal of 2 bases from V and 0 bases from J, the junction contained 0 bases not matched to a gene. The CDR3 runs to 15 residues. The CDR3 spells CASSFSGSSYNEQFF. In nucleotides, the CDR3 is TGCGCCAGCAGCTTTAGCGGGAGCTCCTACAATGAGCAGTTCTTC.

This clonotype came up a few times. This rearrangement joins TRBV10-3 to TRBJ2-6, with D possibly being TRBD1 (5 bases). Germline CDR1 ENHRY, CDR2 SYGVKD. This CDR3 is built from 16 residues. V lost 2 bases, J lost 0 bases, and 8 bases lay in between. CDR3 nucleotides: TGTGCCATCAGTGAGACTCAGGGCTCTGGGGCCAACGTCCTGACTTTC. Translating gives CAISETQGSGANVLTF.

This clonotype was counted only a few times. The rearrangement joins TRBV28 to TRBJ2-1; TRBD1 might be the D (6 bases). The CDR3 extends over 15 amino acids. Trimming removed 4 bases from V and 4 bases from J, with 14 bases in between. Germline CDR1 MDHEN, CDR2 SYDVKM. CDR3 bases: TGTGCCAGCAGTTCGCCCGGGACACTTTACAATGAGCAGTTCTTC. It specifies CASSSPGTLYNEQFF.

There are many counts of this clonotype. This chain uses TRBV29-1 with TRBJ2-1, with 7 nucleotides matching TRBD2. There are 13 residues in the CDR3. Germline CDR1 SQVTM, CDR2 ANQGSEA. The J segment lost 5 bases and the V segment lost 7 bases, leaving 8 bases of the junction unmatched. The CDR3 region has the DNA TGCAGCGCATACAAGCGGGACGACAATGAGCAGTTCTTC. This translates into CSAYKRDDNEQFF.

The rearrangement links TRBV5-1 to TRBJ2-1, with 7 bases fitting TRBD1. This CDR3 is built from 15 residues. Germline V gene sequence: CDR1 SGHRS, CDR2 YFSETQ. V dropped 2 bases and J dropped 8; count of bases not matched to a gene: 10. The CDR3: CASSFEEGAPDEQFF. The CDR3 bases are TGCGCCAGCAGCTTTGAAGAGGGGGCCCCTGATGAGCAGTTCTTC.

V usage is TRBV15 and J usage is TRBJ1-5; D is undetermined. V gave up 3 bases and J gave up 4 bases, with 13 bases separating them. The CDR3 consists of 15 residues. Germline CDR1 LNHNV, CDR2 YYDKDF (reference sequence). In DNA, the CDR3 is TGTGCCACCAGCAGCCTAAGGACCGATAATCAGCCCCAGCATTTT. Residues: CATSSLRTDNQPQHF.

A few counts support this clonotype. This chain joins TRBV4-3 and TRBJ2-2, with 11 bases that match TRBD2. This CDR3 is 18 amino acids long. J lost 4 bases, V lost 1 base, and 8 bases had no gene match. Germline V gene sequence: CDR1 LGHNA, CDR2 YSLEER. The CDR3 nucleotides read TGCGCCAGCAGCCAAGCCCTAGCGGGGGGATCCGTCACCGGGGAGCTGTTTTTT. It codes for CASSQALAGGSVTGELFF.

The V gene is TRBV6-5, the J gene TRBJ2-7; a possible D gene is TRBD2 (5 bases). V dropped 4 bases and J dropped 4 bases, with 23 bases sitting between them. CDR1 and CDR2 (germline): MNHEY, SVGAGI. This CDR3 is 17 amino acids long. The CDR3: CASSSLPPVAPKYEQYF. The CDR3 nucleotides are TGTGCCAGCAGTTCCCTTCCTCCGGTAGCGCCAAAATACGAGCAGTACTTC.

The J gene is TRBJ2-4, the V gene TRBV2; 8 positions match TRBD1. This CDR3 has 12 amino acids. Trimming removed 8 bases from V and 8 bases from J; junction bases left unmatched: 5. The germline CDR1 and CDR2 sequences are SNHLY and FYNNEI. CDR3 DNA sequence: TGTGCCAGCGTGGACAGGGTTGACATTCAGTACTTC. Translation: CASVDRVDIQYF.

This clonotype appeared a few times. The chain recombines TRBV24-1 with TRBJ2-1; maybe TRBD1 (7 bases). The CDR3 has 15 amino acids. From germline, CDR1 is KGHDR and CDR2 SFDVKD. V was pared by 6 bases and J by 4 bases, with 15 bases between. The CDR3 bases are TGTGCCACCAGTTTGACAGGGACTCCTTACAATGAGCAGTTCTTC. Translation: CATSLTGTPYNEQFF.

The rearrangement links TRBV30 to TRBJ2-3; D uncertain. V lost 1 base and J lost 6, with 29 bases in between. Germline values: CDR1 GTSNPN, CDR2 SVGIG (reference sequence). The CDR3 sequence is 19 residues long. CDR3 residues: CAWSGRLVAPEDALDTQYF. The CDR3 coding sequence is TGTGCCTGGAGTGGTAGACTTGTAGCCCCGGAAGATGCGCTGGATACGCAGTATTTT.